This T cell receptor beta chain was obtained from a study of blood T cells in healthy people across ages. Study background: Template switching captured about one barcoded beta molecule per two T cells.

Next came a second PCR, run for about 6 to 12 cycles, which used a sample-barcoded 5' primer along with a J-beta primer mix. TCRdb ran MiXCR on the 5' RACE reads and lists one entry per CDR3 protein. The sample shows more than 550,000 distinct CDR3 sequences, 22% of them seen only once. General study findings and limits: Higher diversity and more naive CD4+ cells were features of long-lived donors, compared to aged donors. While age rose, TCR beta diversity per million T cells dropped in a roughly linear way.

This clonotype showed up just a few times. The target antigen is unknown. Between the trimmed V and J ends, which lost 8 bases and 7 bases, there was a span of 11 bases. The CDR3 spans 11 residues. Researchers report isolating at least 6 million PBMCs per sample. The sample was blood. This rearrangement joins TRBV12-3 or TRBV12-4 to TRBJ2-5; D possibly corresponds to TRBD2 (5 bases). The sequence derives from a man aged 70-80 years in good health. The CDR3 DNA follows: TGTGCCAGCGGTCTAGCCTGGACCCAGTACTTC. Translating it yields CASGLAWTQYF.